Presented here are 7 T cell receptor beta chains from one specimen sequenced in a study of control samples from healthy donors and cancer patients. Here immunoSEQ multiplex PCR was the method, and the copy in TCRdb shows in-frame clones only, minus some. This table has about 120,000 clones, more than 80% appearing once. The sequencing input was PBMCs. These receptors were taken from a woman between 50 and 59 years old with colorectal cancer.

In its sample, this clone was seen once. V gene TRBV11-2 combines with J gene TRBJ2-5; 10 nucleotides match TRBD2. J gave up 1 base and V 5 bases, and 7 bases lay outside the gene matches. CDR3 length: 16 residues. Germline values: CDR1 SGHAT, CDR2 FQNNGV. The chain's CDR3 is CASSAISGGRQETQYF. In nucleotides, the CDR3 is TGTGCCAGCAGCGCTATTAGCGGGGGGCGCCAAGAGACCCAGTACTTC.

The chain combines TRBV5-4 with TRBJ1-1; D may be TRBD1 (5 bases). CDR1 SGHNT and CDR2 YYREEE come from the germline V gene (reference sequence). Trimming pared 3 bases from V and 3 bases from J, leaving 9 bases between. The CDR3 covers 13 residues. This CDR3 is CASSSGRDTEAFF. Here the CDR3 DNA reads TGTGCCAGCAGCTCGGGGCGAGACACTGAAGCTTTCTTT. The full variable domain, its missing parts supplied by reference TRBV5-4 and TRBJ1-1, is ETGVTQSPTHLIKTRGQQVTLRCSSQSGHNTVSWYQQALGQGPQFIFQYYREEENGRGNFPPRFSGLQFPNYSSELNVNALELDDSALYLCASSSGRDTEAFFGQGTRLTVV.

The chain employs TRBV28 and TRBJ2-1; the D is unclear. This CDR3 has 13 amino acids. V lost 7 bases, J lost 5 bases, and 12 bases lay in between. Germline loops: CDR1 MDHEN, CDR2 SYDVKM. The DNA of the CDR3 is TGTGCCAGCAAGTGGGTCGATAACAATGAGCAGTTCTTC. It translates to CASKWVDNNEQFF.

V is TRBV3-1 (or the pseudogene TRBV3-2) and J is TRBJ2-1, with TRBD2 matching 10 bases. V shed 6 bases and J 8 bases; nucleotides not matched to a gene: 10. Germline V gives CDR1 LGHDT, CDR2 YNNKEL (reference sequence). This CDR3 region has 15 residues. This CDR3 is CASRIGTSGTDEQFF. In DNA form, the CDR3 reads TGTGCCAGCAGGATTGGCACTAGCGGGACGGATGAGCAGTTCTTC.

The chain joins TRBV19 to TRBJ2-2, with D possibly called TRBD1 or TRBD2 (5 bases each). The length of the CDR3 is 13 residues. Trimming took off 10 bases at V and 6 bases at J, with 15 bases between the two ends. Looked up from germline, CDR1 is LNHDA and CDR2 is SQIVND (reference sequence). CDR3 in DNA: TGTGCCACTACCCCTCAGGGAGCCGGGGAGCTGTTTTTT. This encodes CATTPQGAGELFF. Full variable domain (rest looked up from reference TRBV19 and TRBJ2-2): DGGITQSPKYLFRKEGQNVTLSCEQNLNHDAMYWYRQDPGQGLRLIYYSQIVNDFQKGDIAEGYSVSREKKESFPLTVTSAQKNPTAFYLCATTPQGAGELFFGEGSRLTVL.

This rearrangement joins TRBV9 to TRBJ2-2, with 7 bases that match TRBD1. This CDR3 has 17 residues. From germline, CDR1 is SGDLS and CDR2 YYNGEE. V lost 4 bases, J lost 5 bases, and 14 bases stayed unmatched. The CDR3 region has the DNA TGTGCCAGCAGCCACGCGGATAAAGGGGGCTTTACCGGGGAGCTGTTTTTT. Encoded protein: CASSHADKGGFTGELFF.

This clone is a singleton in its sample. V usage is TRBV5-6 and J usage is TRBJ2-7; D gene ambiguous. V lost 0 bases, J lost 3 bases, and 10 bases lay in between. There are 14 residues in the CDR3. Germline CDR1 SGHDT, CDR2 YYEEEE. The CDR3 region is CASSLGPKNYEQYF. CDR3 coding DNA: TGTGCCAGCAGCTTGGGACCTAAAAACTACGAGCAGTACTTC. Using reference TRBV5-6 and TRBJ2-7 for the parts outside the CDR3, the full variable domain is DAGVTQSPTHLIKTRGQQVTLRCSPKSGHDTVSWYQQALGQGPQFIFQYYEEEERQRGNFPDRFSGHQFPNYSSELNVNALLLGDSALYLCASSLGPKNYEQYFGPGTRLTVT.